These 28 T cell receptor beta chains came from one sample sequenced in a study of Graves' ophthalmopathy and Graves' hyperthyroidism. Scientists amplified the TCR beta CDR3 regions from RNA transcripts. Investigators did first-round RT-PCR with HTBI primers, then second-round multiplex PCR. TCRdb fed the multiplex PCR reads into MiXCR, producing one record per CDR3 protein. The table shows a few hundred thousand distinct CDR3 sequences, with roughly a sixth occurring only once. The specimen sequenced was peripheral blood. All receptors derive from an adult woman with stable Graves' hyperthyroidism.

At least ten counts were recorded for this clonotype. J is TRBJ1-1 and V is TRBV30; 11 nucleotides line up with TRBD1. The CDR3 totals 13 residues. CDR1 is GTSNPN and CDR2 is SVGIG in the germline V gene (reference sequence). The J segment lost 7 bases and the V segment lost 2 bases, leaving 3 bases of the junction unmatched. The DNA of the CDR3 is TGTGCCTGGAGTCGGACAGGGGGCGTTGAAGCTTTCTTT. It encodes CAWSRTGGVEAFF.

Many counts were recorded for this clonotype. The V and J genes are TRBV28 and TRBJ1-2; D ambiguous. The CDR3 length is 15 residues. Germline values: CDR1 MDHEN, CDR2 SYDVKM. V lost 5 bases and J 5 bases, leaving 18 bases between the germline ends. The CDR3 coding sequence is TGTGCCAGCAGTGCCCTCGGGCCTGGAGGATATGGCTACACCTTC. Translated, it gives CASSALGPGGYGYTF.

The chain combines TRBV19 with TRBJ1-1; D perhaps matches TRBD1 (5 bases). The CDR3 has 17 residues. Trimming removed 7 bases at V and 6 bases at J, with 27 bases between. Germline CDR1 LNHDA, CDR2 SQIVND (reference sequence). The CDR3 DNA reads as TGTGCCAGTACCCCGCTCGGACCAGGGCGAATGGGAGCTGAAGCTTTCTTT. Amino acid sequence: CASTPLGPGRMGAEAFF.

Concerning this clonotype itself: An end of the junction does not agree with germline; a read error may underlie this. The V gene is TRBV6-4, the J gene TRBJ1-3; no firm D call. This CDR3 contains 14 residues. CDR1 is MRHNA, CDR2 SNTAGT, per germline. The DNA of the CDR3 is TGTGCCAGCATTGACTGGAGCTCTGGAAACACCATATATTTT. The encoded protein is CASIDWSSGNTIYF.

This clonotype occurred many times. The rearrangement links TRBV10-3 to TRBJ2-7; TRBD2 agrees at 11 bases. Looked up from germline, CDR1 is ENHRY and CDR2 is SYGVKD. The CDR3 sequence is 16 residues long. V lost 0 bases and J lost 6; bases outside the gene matches: 7. CDR3 sequence: CAISESSTSGTGEQYF. The CDR3 DNA follows: TGTGCCATCAGTGAGTCCTCGACTAGCGGGACAGGCGAGCAGTACTTC.

In its sample, this clonotype was seen many times. This chain connects TRBV24-1 to TRBJ2-3; 7 bases line up with TRBD1. Germline CDR1 reads KGHDR; CDR2 reads SFDVKD. Trimming at V came to 1 base and at J to 3 bases, leaving 6 bases not matched to a gene. This CDR3 contains 16 residues. CDR3 amino acids: CATSDFKGAGTDTQYF. DNA of the CDR3: TGTGCCACCAGTGATTTTAAGGGGGCAGGAACAGATACGCAGTATTTT.

To note about this clonotype: One junction end disagrees with the germline gene, perhaps due to a read error. The rearrangement joins TRBV6-1 to TRBJ2-2; possible D gene TRBD1, 6 bases. Germline loops: CDR1 MNHNS, CDR2 SASEGT. CDR3 length equals 15 residues. CDR3 in DNA: TGTGCCAGCAGTATGTCAGGGGAAGGGGCCGGGGAGCCGTTTTTT. This codes for CASSMSGEGAGEPFF.

This clonotype has at least ten counts. Here the CDR3 reads CASSLRQGFGELFF. The CDR3 coding sequence is TGTGCCAGCAGCTTACGACAGGGATTCGGGGAGCTGTTTTTT. The rearrangement uses TRBV11-2 and TRBJ2-2; 7 positions agree with TRBD1. The ends lost 2 bases at V and 7 bases at J; junction bases unmatched: 4. In germline, CDR1 is SGHAT, CDR2 FQNNGV. The CDR3 consists of 14 residues.

This clonotype was detected ten times or more. The rearrangement links TRBV19 to TRBJ2-2; TRBD2 aligns across 8 bases. J lost 5 bases, V lost 1 base, and 9 bases had no gene match. This CDR3 spans 17 amino acids. Germline values: CDR1 LNHDA, CDR2 SQIVND (reference sequence). This CDR3 reads CASSIGYGRARTGELFF. CDR3 DNA sequence: TGTGCCAGTAGTATAGGGTACGGGAGGGCCCGGACCGGGGAGCTGTTTTTT.

This clonotype was seen a handful of times. Germline is not matched at one junction end, which may reflect a read error. This chain joins TRBV12-5 and TRBJ2-5; D unclear. Germline V gives CDR1 LGHNT, CDR2 FRNRAP. The CDR3 is 13 residues long. In nucleotides, the CDR3 is TGTGCTAGTGTTTTGGGAACCAAAGAGACCCAGTACTTC. This sequence encodes CASVLGTKETQYF.

This clonotype has at least ten counts. This rearrangement joins TRBV18 to TRBJ2-5; 7 bases align to TRBD1. The CDR3 runs to 16 residues. CDR1 and CDR2 from the germline V gene are KGHSH and LQKENI. J lost 4 bases, V lost 3 bases, and 11 bases had no gene match. CDR3: CASSPRGQTKGETQYF. In nucleotides, the CDR3 is TGTGCCAGCTCACCGAGGGGACAGACCAAAGGAGAGACCCAGTACTTC.

This clonotype was counted at least ten times. This chain uses TRBV19 with TRBJ1-5; TRBD1 is a possible D gene (5 bases). CDR1 and CDR2 (germline): LNHDA, SQIVND (reference sequence). The CDR3 is 21 residues long. V dropped 3 bases and J dropped 0 bases, with 27 bases sitting between them. The DNA of the CDR3 is TGTGCCAGTAGTATCAGTTTTGTTGGGGCACCGGACACCTATAGCAATCAGCCCCAGCATTTT. It codes for CASSISFVGAPDTYSNQPQHF.

This clonotype has ten or more counts. The chain joins TRBV12-3 or TRBV12-4 to TRBJ1-1, with TRBD1 as a possible D gene (5 bases). This CDR3 is built from 16 residues. V was clipped by 8 bases and J by 6 bases, with 25 bases between them. The CDR3: CASCRDPGSFDAEAFF. The DNA of the CDR3 is TGTGCCAGCTGCCGGGACCCCGGGTCTTTTGACGCTGAAGCTTTCTTT.

This clonotype was seen at least ten times. V and J are TRBV3-1 and TRBJ2-7, with no clear D. The CDR3 sequence is 15 residues long. The germline V gene has CDR1 LGHDT and CDR2 YNNKEL (reference sequence). V was shortened by 0 bases and J by 4 bases, with 13 bases between the two germline ends. DNA for the CDR3: TGTGCCAGCAGCCAAGATCCCACAGATTCTTACGAGCAGTACTTC. Protein product: CASSQDPTDSYEQYF.

This clonotype has a count of ten or more. The CDR3 reads CASILDSSRGGYTF. The DNA for the CDR3 is TGTGCCAGCATTCTGGACTCTTCCAGGGGTGGCTACACCTTC. The V and J genes are TRBV6-5 and TRBJ1-2; D possibly corresponds to TRBD1 (6 bases). Germline CDR1 reads MNHEY; CDR2 reads SVGAGI. The CDR3 has 14 residues. Trimming removed 7 bases from V and 7 bases from J, with 19 bases in between.

In this sample, this clonotype turned up many times. The chain carries TRBV20-1 and TRBJ2-5, with D tentatively TRBD2 (5 bases). This CDR3 contains 13 residues. Germline V gene data show CDR1 as DFQATT and CDR2 as SNEGSKA (reference sequence). Trimming cost V 5 bases and J 2 bases, with 12 bases left between them. CDR3 in amino acids: CSAHWTLQETQYF. The CDR3 nucleotides are TGCAGTGCTCATTGGACTTTACAAGAGACCCAGTACTTC.

This clonotype was picked up many times. The rearrangement links TRBV12-3 or TRBV12-4 to TRBJ2-5, with TRBD2 identical over 9 bases. This CDR3 has 19 amino acids. V dropped 4 bases and J dropped 0; count of bases not matched to a gene: 15. In DNA form, the CDR3 reads TGTGCCAGCAGTTCGACTAGCGGCCCACGTGGGGCATACCAAGAGACCCAGTACTTC. Protein product: CASSSTSGPRGAYQETQYF.

The chain combines TRBV7-2 with TRBJ1-1; D not certain. Germline CDR1 is SGHTA and CDR2 is FQGNSA. The CDR3 is 14 amino acids. Trimming removed 2 bases at V and 5 bases at J, with 12 bases between. CDR3 sequence reads: CASSLWSMGTEAFF. In nucleotides, the CDR3 is TGTGCCAGCAGCTTATGGTCCATGGGAACTGAAGCTTTCTTT.

This clonotype occurred many times. The chain recombines TRBV24-1 with TRBJ2-5; 8 bases agree with TRBD1. From germline, CDR1 is KGHDR and CDR2 SFDVKD. The CDR3 is made up of 16 amino acids. V gave up 5 bases and J gave up 4 bases; unmatched junction bases: 11. CDR3 sequence (DNA): TGTGCCACCAGTGGAACCGGGACAGGACACTTAGAGACCCAGTACTTC. This codes for CATSGTGTGHLETQYF.

In DNA, the CDR3 is TGTGCCAGCAGTCGAATCGGGAAAGGACTAGCGGGAAACACCGGGGAGCTGTTTTTT. Translation gives CASSRIGKGLAGNTGELFF. The J gene is TRBJ2-2, the V gene TRBV28; TRBD2 matches 12 bases. This CDR3 has 19 amino acids. CDR1 is MDHEN and CDR2 is SYDVKM in the germline V gene. V gave up 5 bases and J gave up 2 bases; unmatched junction bases: 12.

As for this clonotype: Being one base from a much bigger clone, this may be a read error. This rearrangement joins TRBV12-3 or TRBV12-4 to TRBJ1-1, with 7 bases aligning to TRBD1. This CDR3 comprises 16 residues. Trimming cost V 5 bases and J 2 bases; bases outside gene matches: 11. This CDR3 is CASSLSGTAINTEAFF. The CDR3 DNA reads as TGTGCCAGCAGTCTCTCCGGGACAGCGATTAACACTGAAGCTTTCTTT.

This clonotype has at least ten counts. The chain has TRBV6-5 and TRBJ1-1; D ambiguous. The V end was cut by 1 base, the J end by 4 bases, with 16 bases between. CDR1 is MNHEY and CDR2 is SVGAGI in the germline V gene. This CDR3 has 16 residues. DNA for the CDR3: TGTGCCAGCAGTTACTACGACAATGCTATAGGCACTGAAGCTTTCTTT. Translation: CASSYYDNAIGTEAFF.

This clonotype was recorded many times. The chain's CDR3 is CASSLSGYTGELFF. The CDR3 DNA sequence: TGTGCCAGCAGCTTATCTGGATACACCGGGGAGCTGTTTTTT. J is TRBJ2-2 and V is TRBV7-3; D not resolved. Trimming shortened V by 2 bases and J by 3 bases, and 7 bases separated the two germline ends. CDR1 and CDR2 (germline): SGHTA, FQGTGA. The CDR3 runs 14 residues.

This clonotype was recorded many times. The chain joins TRBV13 to TRBJ2-2; D unresolved. Germline assignment: CDR1 PRHDT and CDR2 FYEKMQ (reference sequence). Deletions cut 5 bases from V and 7 bases from J, with 11 bases between. The CDR3 spans 13 residues. The CDR3 DNA sequence: TGTGCCAGCAGCCCAAACTGGGGCGGGGAGCTGTTTTTT. Amino acid sequence: CASSPNWGGELFF.

The V gene is TRBV6-1, the J gene TRBJ1-5; possible D gene TRBD1, 6 bases. The V and J ends lost 6 bases and 4 bases respectively, with 10 bases between them. Germline V gives CDR1 MNHNS, CDR2 SASEGT. The CDR3 covers 13 residues. For the CDR3, the DNA is TGTGCCAGCAGCCACAGGGAAAATCAGCCCCAGCATTTT. As protein: CASSHRENQPQHF.

CDR3 sequence: CASSFRGGGRGDTQYF. CDR3 DNA sequence: TGTGCCAGCAGTTTCCGAGGCGGGGGGCGAGGAGATACGCAGTATTTT. The V call is TRBV12-3 or TRBV12-4, the J call TRBJ2-3, with 8 nucleotides matching TRBD2. V shed 3 bases, J shed 5 bases, and the junction held 10 bases outside the gene matches. CDR3 length equals 16 residues.

This clonotype was seen many times. The rearrangement links TRBV28 to TRBJ2-2; no clear D. CDR3 length: 16 amino acids. Per germline, CDR1 MDHEN and CDR2 SYDVKM. V lost 5 bases to trimming and J lost 0 bases, with 13 bases between them. Here the CDR3 DNA reads TGTGCCAGCAGTCTAGACGGGTTCACGAACACCGGGGAGCTGTTTTTT. Protein: CASSLDGFTNTGELFF.

Ten or more counts support this clonotype. The chain combines TRBV5-5 with TRBJ2-2; D remains ambiguous. Germline V gene sequence: CDR1 SGHKS, CDR2 YYEKEE (reference sequence). Deletions cut 6 bases from V and 0 bases from J, with 15 bases between. The CDR3 sequence is 16 residues long. CDR3 amino acids: CASTPGRGSNTGELFF. In DNA form, the CDR3 reads TGTGCCAGCACCCCTGGGCGCGGATCGAACACCGGGGAGCTGTTTTTT.